Below, 28 T cell receptor beta chains from the same sample are listed, as sequenced in a study of T cell changes during pregnancy in multiple sclerosis. Only in-frame clones appear in the TCRdb table, and some are missing; sequencing was by immunoSEQ multiplex PCR. The data hold approximately 32,000 clones, with roughly 89% observed a single time. Specimen: CD8+ T cells from peripheral blood mononuclear cells, collected in the second trimester of pregnancy. The receptors originated from a female donor with multiple sclerosis, enrolled in a pregnancy study.

The rearrangement joins TRBV4-1 to TRBJ2-7; TRBD1 matches 8 bases. This CDR3 comprises 14 residues. Per the germline V gene, CDR1 is MGHRA and CDR2 is YSYEKL. V lost 5 bases and J lost 6; bases outside the gene matches: 9. The CDR3 DNA sequence: TGCGCCAGCAGCTTTCGGACAGGGACGGGCGAGCAGTACTTC. Translating gives CASSFRTGTGEQYF.

This chain links TRBV7-3 with TRBJ1-5; TRBD1 agrees at 8 bases. The CDR3 has 16 amino acids. Germline V gene lookup returns CDR1 SGHTA and CDR2 FQGTGA. V lost 2 bases and J lost 2; bases outside the gene matches: 5. CDR3 sequence (DNA): TGTGCCAGCAGCTTAGGACAGGGTGGCGGCAATCAGCCCCAGCATTTT. This encodes CASSLGQGGGNQPQHF.

In its sample, this clone was seen once. The gene calls are TRBV6-1 and TRBJ1-6; D uncertain. Germline V CDR1 and CDR2: MNHNS, SASEGT. V shed 3 bases and J shed 9 bases, with 12 bases lying between them. This CDR3 spans 14 amino acids. CDR3 DNA: TGTGCCAGCAGTGATTCGGGATATGGTTCACCCCTCCACTTT. Translating it yields CASSDSGYGSPLHF.

The gene calls are TRBV5-1 and TRBJ2-2; D uncertain. V gave up 5 bases and J gave up 0 bases, with 8 bases separating them. The CDR3 covers 14 residues. In germline, CDR1 is SGHRS, CDR2 YFSETQ. CDR3 amino acids: CASSTETNTGELFF. Here the CDR3 DNA reads TGCGCCAGCAGTACAGAGACGAACACCGGGGAGCTGTTTTTT.

By share, this clone ranks as medium-sized (0.01 to 0.1%). The V and J genes are TRBV19 and TRBJ1-1; maybe TRBD1 (6 bases). Germline V gene data show CDR1 as LNHDA and CDR2 as SQIVND (reference sequence). The CDR3 runs to 16 residues. The V gene lost 5 bases and the J gene lost 4 bases, with 20 bases spanning the gap. This CDR3 is CASSPLAQGPGTEAFF. The CDR3 DNA sequence: TGTGCCAGTAGTCCCCTGGCCCAGGGGCCTGGCACTGAAGCTTTCTTT.

This chain joins TRBV28 and TRBJ2-7, with 10 bases aligning to TRBD2. V shed 4 bases and J 2 bases; nucleotides not matched to a gene: 2. Germline assignment: CDR1 MDHEN and CDR2 SYDVKM. This CDR3 is 14 amino acids long. CDR3 nucleotides: TGTGCCAGCAGTTCCGGACTAGCGGCCTACGAGCAGTACTTC. Protein product: CASSSGLAAYEQYF.

This chain uses TRBV4-1 with TRBJ1-1; 9 nucleotides agree with TRBD1. The germline V gene encodes CDR1 MGHRA and CDR2 YSYEKL. V lost 2 bases, J lost 5 bases, and 9 bases stayed unmatched. This CDR3 is 16 amino acids long. CDR3 sequence reads: CASSQHWTGVGTEAFF. The CDR3 region has the DNA TGCGCCAGCAGCCAACACTGGACAGGGGTGGGGACTGAAGCTTTCTTT.

V and J are TRBV6-1 and TRBJ2-3, with 11 bases lining up with TRBD2. Per germline, CDR1 MNHNS and CDR2 SASEGT. CDR3 size: 16 residues. Trimming at V came to 0 bases and at J to 2 bases, leaving 1 base not matched to a gene. The chain's CDR3 is CASSEASGGATDTQYF. The CDR3 nucleotides are TGTGCCAGCAGTGAAGCTAGCGGGGGGGCCACAGATACGCAGTATTTT.

The chain recombines TRBV6-1 with TRBJ1-5, with D possibly matching TRBD1 (5 bases). Germline assignment: CDR1 MNHNS and CDR2 SASEGT. The CDR3 runs to 15 residues. V was shortened by 5 bases and J by 4 bases, with 15 bases between the two germline ends. CDR3 coding DNA: TGTGCCAGCAGTTCCCAGGGAATCAAGAATCAGCCCCAGCATTTT. Translation: CASSSQGIKNQPQHF.

This clone showed up just once. This chain uses TRBV6-6 with TRBJ1-5; D remains unclear. Between the trimmed V and J ends, which lost 2 bases and 6 bases, there was a span of 14 bases. This CDR3 has 15 residues. Germline assignment: CDR1 MNHNY and CDR2 SVGAGI (reference sequence). Here the CDR3 reads CASSYPALVGQPQHF. In DNA, the CDR3 is TGTGCCAGCAGTTACCCCGCCTTAGTTGGTCAGCCCCAGCATTTT.

The chain couples TRBV5-3 to TRBJ1-1; a possible D gene is TRBD1 (6 bases). TRBV5-3 falls under the ORF class, with uncertain function. This CDR3 comprises 15 residues. The V end lost 4 bases, the J end lost 5 bases, and 18 bases lay between the germline ends. The CDR3 bases are TGTGCCAGAAGCCGTCGACAGGTCTGGAGGACTGAAGCTTTCTTT. Its protein product is CARSRRQVWRTEAFF.

The chain couples TRBV5-1 to TRBJ2-5, with D possibly matching TRBD2 (5 bases). Trimming pared 0 bases from V and 5 bases from J, leaving 11 bases between. The CDR3 length is 14 residues. Germline lookup yields CDR1 SGHRS and CDR2 YFSETQ. The chain's CDR3 is CASSLDMSGETQYF. CDR3 nucleotides: TGCGCCAGCAGCTTGGATATGTCGGGGGAGACCCAGTACTTC.

The chain joins TRBV10-3 to TRBJ2-3, with 9 positions matching TRBD2. CDR3 length equals 17 residues. With V trimmed by 3 bases and J by 0 bases, 7 bases remained unmatched. From germline, CDR1 is ENHRY and CDR2 SYGVKD. CDR3 DNA sequence: TGTGCCATCAGTGACCCAACGACTAGCGGAAGCACAGATACGCAGTATTTT. Its translation is CAISDPTTSGSTDTQYF.

The CDR3 loop is CASSDGSGAGELFF. CDR3 DNA sequence: TGTGCCAGCAGTGATGGGTCCGGGGCCGGGGAGCTGTTTTTT. The rearrangement joins TRBV6-5 to TRBJ2-2; tentative D call: TRBD2 (5 bases). Trimming removed 5 bases at V and 6 bases at J, with 13 bases between. The germline V gene encodes CDR1 MNHEY and CDR2 SVGAGI. The CDR3 totals 14 residues.

This clone has only a few counts. V is TRBV2 and J is TRBJ2-7; no clear D. The germline V gene has CDR1 SNHLY and CDR2 FYNNEI. Trimming took 4 bases from V and 0 from J, leaving 10 bases between them. There are 14 residues in the CDR3. CDR3 bases: TGTGCCAGCAGTGTTGGCCGGAGCTCCTACGAGCAGTACTTC. Amino acids: CASSVGRSSYEQYF.

The V gene is TRBV6-1, the J gene TRBJ1-2; weak D call: TRBD1 (5 bases). Germline V gene data show CDR1 as MNHNS and CDR2 as SASEGT. V lost 1 base and J 6 bases, leaving 15 bases between the germline ends. This CDR3 has 15 amino acids. The CDR3, as DNA: TGTGCCAGCAGTGAAGTCGGGTCACCAGGGAATGGCTACACCTTC. Its translation is CASSEVGSPGNGYTF.

This sequence joins TRBV19 and TRBJ2-7; 10 bases map to TRBD1. CDR3 length equals 15 residues. Germline-derived CDR1 and CDR2 are LNHDA and SQIVND (reference sequence). With 7 bases clipped from V and 3 bases from J, the junction kept 9 bases outside the gene matches. CDR3 coding DNA: TGTGCCAGTACTTTTCGACAGGGGGCTTTCTACGAGCAGTACTTC. This codes for CASTFRQGAFYEQYF.

The chain employs TRBV5-6 and TRBJ2-7; the D is unclear. This CDR3 contains 12 residues. The ends were cut back, 4 bases at V and 3 bases at J, with 8 bases in the middle. CDR1 and CDR2 (germline): SGHDT, YYEEEE. The CDR3 coding sequence is TGTGCCAGCAGCCTCCTCAGCTACGAGCAGTACTTC. This codes for CASSLLSYEQYF.

The V and J genes are TRBV4-1 and TRBJ1-2; TRBD1 is a possible D gene (5 bases). Trimming stripped 1 base from V and 0 bases from J, with 9 bases between. The CDR3 has 15 residues. CDR1 and CDR2 (germline): MGHRA, YSYEKL. This CDR3 reads CASSQVGGTNYGYTF. The CDR3, as DNA: TGCGCCAGCAGCCAAGTGGGGGGGACTAACTATGGCTACACCTTC.

This clone was seen only once. The chain uses TRBV27 and TRBJ2-7, with a weak D call TRBD1 (6 bases). The germline V gene has CDR1 MNHEY and CDR2 SMNVEV (reference sequence). The CDR3 extends over 14 amino acids. The V gene lost 3 bases and the J gene lost 3 bases, with 12 bases spanning the gap. The chain's CDR3 is CASSFLGQFYEQYF. CDR3 nucleotides: TGTGCCAGCAGTTTTCTCGGACAGTTCTACGAGCAGTACTTC.

About this clone: No DNA is shown, since the ends of the CDR3 on it are uncertain; the CDR3 is the one TCRdb lists. V is TRBV27 and J is TRBJ2-3; TRBD1, the D gene given by the table, was not confirmed from the DNA. Looked up from germline, CDR1 is MNHEY and CDR2 is SMNVEV (reference sequence). The CDR3 has 15 residues if both end residues are counted. CDR3 in amino acids: CASSTSTGGGDTQYF.

The V call is TRBV7-8, the J call TRBJ2-5; tentative D call: TRBD1 (6 bases). The CDR3 runs to 14 residues. CDR1 and CDR2 (germline): SGHVS, FQNEAQ. The ends were cut back, 2 bases at V and 1 base at J, with 8 bases in the middle. CDR3 coding DNA: TGTGCCAGCAGCTTAAAGGGGGTCCAAGAGACCCAGTACTTC. Translated, it gives CASSLKGVQETQYF.

This rearrangement joins TRBV13 to TRBJ2-1, with 9 bases aligning to TRBD1. The CDR3 length is 15 residues. Looked up from germline, CDR1 is PRHDT and CDR2 is FYEKMQ (reference sequence). V gave up 0 bases and J gave up 8 bases; unmatched junction bases: 5. This CDR3 is CASSLGGQGLDEQFF. Here the CDR3 DNA reads TGTGCCAGCAGCTTAGGCGGACAGGGGTTAGATGAGCAGTTCTTC.

The chain carries TRBV5-6 and TRBJ2-7; the D is unclear. Looked up from germline, CDR1 is SGHDT and CDR2 is YYEEEE. The CDR3 runs to 15 residues. With 1 base removed from V and 0 bases from J, the gap between germline ends came to 11 bases. The CDR3 region has the DNA TGTGCCAGCAGCTTGTACCCGGAGAGCTCCTACGAGCAGTACTTC. Its translation is CASSLYPESSYEQYF. Full variable domain (outside the CDR3, taken from reference TRBV5-6 and TRBJ2-7): DAGVTQSPTHLIKTRGQQVTLRCSPKSGHDTVSWYQQALGQGPQFIFQYYEEEERQRGNFPDRFSGHQFPNYSSELNVNALLLGDSALYLCASSLYPESSYEQYFGPGTRLTVT.

The V gene is TRBV9, the J gene TRBJ2-5; 8 bases are a match to TRBD2. J lost 2 bases, V lost 4 bases, and 19 bases had no gene match. Germline assignment: CDR1 SGDLS and CDR2 YYNGEE. The CDR3 loop spans 19 amino acids. In DNA, the CDR3 is TGTGCCAGCAGCCTTCGGACGGGCAAGAGGTCGGGAGGGCAAGAGACCCAGTACTTC. Its protein is CASSLRTGKRSGGQETQYF.

The chain couples TRBV15 to TRBJ1-5, with D possibly matching TRBD1 (5 bases). Trimming stripped 0 bases from V and 5 bases from J, with 17 bases between. Germline V lookup: CDR1 LNHNV, CDR2 YYDKDF (reference sequence). The CDR3 length is 17 residues. CDR3 loop: CATSRDRGTGGDQPQHF. The CDR3 DNA reads TGTGCCACCAGCAGAGATCGGGGAACAGGAGGGGATCAGCCCCAGCATTTT.

V usage is TRBV29-1 and J usage is TRBJ1-2, with D possibly matching TRBD1 (6 bases). Per the germline V gene, CDR1 is SQVTM and CDR2 is ANQGSEA. The CDR3 runs to 13 residues. V lost 6 bases and J lost 6, with 17 bases in between. CDR3: CSVDRTERNGYTF. The CDR3 region has the DNA TGCAGCGTGGATCGGACAGAAAGAAATGGCTACACCTTC.

The rearrangement joins TRBV27 to TRBJ2-1; 12 nucleotides match TRBD2. With 4 bases clipped from V and 6 bases from J, the junction kept 1 base outside the gene matches. CDR3 size: 14 residues. Germline CDR1 is MNHEY and CDR2 is SMNVEV (reference sequence). The CDR3 DNA reads TGTGCCAGCAGTTCTAGCGGGAGGGGCAATGAGCAGTTCTTC. Translated, it gives CASSSSGRGNEQFF.